This T cell receptor beta chain was sequenced for a study of T cells in Graves' hyperthyroidism and ophthalmopathy. Study-level points and caveats: Within blood appeared most thyroid clonotypes that had expanded above 0.001. Progression to ophthalmopathy was predicted a median of roughly 6.5 months early.

This clonotype was observed at least ten times. Its antigen is as yet unknown. PBMCs were collected from a 10 ml volume of fresh peripheral blood. This CDR3 comprises 15 residues. Germline CDR1 is SGHKS and CDR2 is YYEKEE (reference sequence). The V end lost 0 bases, the J end lost 1 base, and 9 bases lay between the germline ends. RNA transcripts were the template for amplifying TCR beta CDR3 regions. The HTBI primer set served for first-round RT-PCR of the TCR CDR3. Each CDR3 protein is one row after TCRdb ran MiXCR on the multiplex PCR reads. Altogether around 300,000 distinct CDR3 sequences are present, around 15% being singletons, with the ten largest covering approximately 35%.

This clonotype was obtained from a woman aged 40 to 50 with Graves' ophthalmopathy. The sequencing sample was made of blood. The chain carries TRBV5-5 and TRBJ2-3; weak D call: TRBD2 (5 bases). In nucleotides, the CDR3 is TGTGCCAGCAGCTTGGCAAGTAGCGGCACAGATACGCAGTATTTT. Its translation is CASSLASSGTDTQYF.